These T cell receptor beta chains were read from a single sample in a study of OX40 agonist ivuxolimab in advanced cancers. Profiling relied on immunoSEQ multiplex PCR, and the TCRdb table lists in-frame clones only, not all of them. The sample includes under 65,000 clones, around 84% of them seen just once. Specimen: CD4+ or CD8+ T cells sorted from blood, collected in a trial of the OX40 agonist ivuxolimab. These receptors were taken from an adult with an advanced solid tumor such as melanoma, head and neck, liver or kidney cancer. Both conserved end residues are part of each CDR3. Fields, in order: clone size, D gene, V gene, J gene, CDR3 protein, CDR3 DNA. D genes are given only for firm matches. Size is stated for part of the rows, as once, few or many counts, or as a class when the clone is expanded.

size: few; D: .; V: TRBV4-3; J: TRBJ2-2; CDR3: CASSQVSGPLGATGELFF; DNA: TGCGCCAGCAGCCAAGTGAGTGGGCCTCTGGGGGCGACCGGGGAGCTGTTTTTT
size: .; D: .; V: TRBV29-1; J: TRBJ1-1; CDR3: CSVEAGASTEAFF; DNA: TGCAGCGTTGAGGCGGGGGCGAGCACTGAAGCTTTCTTT
size: .; D: TRBD1; V: TRBV15; J: TRBJ2-7; CDR3: CATSRDQGQGIYEQYF; DNA: TGTGCCACCAGCAGAGATCAAGGACAGGGGATCTACGAGCAGTACTTC
size: .; D: .; V: TRBV21-1; J: TRBJ1-4; CDR3: CASSKDRTAEKLFF; DNA: TGTGCCAGCAGCAAAGATCGTACAGCTGAAAAACTGTTTTTT
size: .; D: TRBD1; V: TRBV27; J: TRBJ2-1; CDR3: CASRTGVNEQFF; DNA: TGTGCCAGCAGGACAGGGGTTAATGAGCAGTTCTTC
size: .; D: .; V: TRBV5-6; J: TRBJ1-1; CDR3: CASSLAGFGEAFF; DNA: TGTGCCAGCAGCTTGGCCGGATTTGGTGAAGCTTTCTTT
size: .; D: TRBD1; V: TRBV15; J: TRBJ1-3; CDR3: CATSTLEGQVSGNTIYF; DNA: TGTGCCACCAGCACACTCGAAGGACAGGTCTCTGGAAACACCATATATTTT
size: .; D: .; V: TRBV4-2; J: TRBJ1-5; CDR3: CASSQEEQGNQPQHF; DNA: TGTGCCAGCAGCCAAGAAGAACAGGGTAATCAGCCCCAGCATTTT
size: .; D: .; V: TRBV5-1; J: TRBJ2-3; CDR3: CATQLDPTDTQYF; DNA: TGCGCCACCCAGCTAGACCCCACAGATACGCAGTATTTT
size: .; D: TRBD1; V: TRBV7-6; J: TRBJ2-7; CDR3: CASSPGTGFHEQYF; DNA: TGTGCCAGCAGCCCCGGGACAGGGTTCCACGAGCAGTACTTC
size: .; D: .; V: TRBV4-3; J: TRBJ2-1; CDR3: CASSQELLTVYNEQFF; DNA: TGCGCCAGCAGCCAAGAACTTTTGACAGTTTACAATGAGCAGTTCTTC
size: .; D: .; V: TRBV7-6; J: TRBJ2-3; CDR3: CASSLWAEDTQYF; DNA: TGTGCCAGCAGCTTATGGGCTGAAGATACGCAGTATTTT
size: .; D: .; V: TRBV27; J: TRBJ2-2; CDR3: CASSSMNTGELFF; DNA: TGTGCCAGCAGTTCAATGAACACCGGGGAGCTGTTTTTT
size: medium-sized; D: .; V: TRBV14; J: TRBJ1-4; CDR3: CASSQDHGRGEKLFF; DNA: TGTGCCAGCAGCCAAGATCATGGCAGGGGTGAAAAACTGTTTTTT
size: .; D: TRBD2; V: TRBV18; J: TRBJ2-5; CDR3: CASSLAGGETQYF; DNA: TGTGCCAGCTCACTAGCGGGGGGCGAGACCCAGTACTTC
size: .; D: TRBD1; V: TRBV7-9; J: TRBJ2-2; CDR3: CASSPDRGFTGELFF; DNA: TGTGCCAGCAGCCCGGACAGGGGTTTCACCGGGGAGCTGTTTTTT
size: few; D: .; V: TRBV30; J: TRBJ2-7; CDR3: CAWKGGYEQYF; DNA: TGTGCCTGGAAGGGGGGCTACGAGCAGTACTTC
size: .; D: TRBD1; V: TRBV7-9; J: TRBJ1-1; CDR3: CASSFPDREPEAFF; DNA: TGTGCCAGCAGCTTCCCGGACAGGGAACCTGAAGCTTTCTTT
size: .; D: .; V: TRBV28; J: TRBJ1-3; CDR3: CASSEDSTGNTIYF; DNA: TGTGCCAGCAGCGAGGACAGCACTGGAAACACCATATATTTT
size: .; D: .; V: TRBV5-5; J: TRBJ2-1; CDR3: CASSPTRNEQFF; DNA: TGTGCCAGCAGCCCCACTAGGAATGAGCAGTTCTTC
size: .; D: .; V: TRBV11-3; J: TRBJ2-1; CDR3: CASSLGDGPVNEQFF; DNA: TGTGCCAGCAGCTTAGGCGACGGGCCAGTCAATGAGCAGTTCTTC
size: .; D: .; V: TRBV13; J: TRBJ2-1; CDR3: CASSSHDSYNEQFF; DNA: TGTGCCAGCAGCTCCCACGATTCCTACAATGAGCAGTTCTTC
size: .; D: .; V: TRBV6-1; J: TRBJ2-2; CDR3: CASSEGPRPTSGELFF; DNA: TGTGCCAGCAGTGAAGGCCCGAGGCCGACCAGCGGGGAGCTGTTTTTT
size: .; D: .; V: TRBV6-5; J: TRBJ1-4; CDR3: CASSYGGTPNEKLFF; DNA: TGTGCCAGCAGTTACGGTGGGACCCCTAATGAAAAACTGTTTTTT
size: .; D: .; V: TRBV11-2; J: TRBJ1-2; CDR3: CASSLEFSDPLGYTF; DNA: TGTGCCAGCAGCTTAGAGTTCTCGGACCCCCTAGGCTACACCTTC
size: .; D: .; V: TRBV7-9; J: TRBJ1-2; CDR3: CASSPYGGDYYGYTF; DNA: TGTGCCAGCAGCCCCTATGGGGGGGACTACTATGGCTACACCTTC
size: .; D: .; V: TRBV19; J: TRBJ2-1; CDR3: CASTGEWGFSYNEQFF; DNA: TGTGCCTCTACGGGGGAGTGGGGGTTCTCCTACAATGAGCAGTTCTTC
size: .; D: .; V: TRBV21-1; J: TRBJ1-1; CDR3: CASSYWTGRGSEAFF; DNA: TGTGCCAGCAGCTATTGGACAGGGAGGGGTTCTGAAGCTTTCTTT
size: .; D: TRBD1; V: TRBV19; J: TRBJ2-2; CDR3: CASSMGTGPAGELFF; DNA: TGTGCCAGTAGTATGGGGACAGGTCCAGCTGGGGAGCTGTTTTTT
size: .; D: .; V: TRBV21-1; J: TRBJ1-4; CDR3: CASSKVKGTDGELFF; DNA: TGTGCCAGCAGCAAGGTAAAGGGGACGGATGGGGAACTGTTTTTT